This T cell receptor beta chain was documented in a study of Ad26.COV2.S vaccination and SARS-CoV-2 variants. Overall study findings and caveats: Post-vaccination breadth of spike-specific CD8+ and CD4+ T cell responses was reportedly substantial.

The CDR3 has 16 amino acids. V was trimmed by 5 bases and J by 0 bases, leaving 14 bases between them. CDR1 LNHDA and CDR2 SQIVND come from the germline V gene (reference sequence). To note about this clone: No antigen is known for it.

The table came from immunoSEQ multiplex PCR; TCRdb's copy has only in-frame clones and leaves some out. The sample has 350,000 to 500,000 clones; 90% are singletons. Treatment specified: around 19 received Ad26.COV2.S at low or high dose, single or two shots; roughly 5 received placebo; per-sample allocation not given. Repertoires come from day 63 after the first vaccine or placebo injection. This sequence joins TRBV19 and TRBJ2-1, with D perhaps TRBD2 (7 bases). Material: peripheral blood, obtained in a trial of Ad26.COV2.S vaccine versus placebo. The sequence derives from a person aged 18 to 59 who received the Ad26.COV2.S COVID-19 vaccine or a placebo. The CDR3 DNA follows: TGTGCCAGTAGTCCCGAGGGGGGGGGCTCCTACAATGAGCAGTTCTTC. It codes for CASSPEGGGSYNEQFF.